This T cell receptor beta chain comes out of a study of T cells in Graves' hyperthyroidism and ophthalmopathy. Template material for amplifying TCR beta CDR3 regions consisted of RNA transcripts. When the TCR CDR3 underwent first-round RT-PCR, the HTBI primer set was used. TCRdb processed the multiplex PCR reads anew with MiXCR; each CDR3 protein has one entry. The sample lists roughly 500,000 distinct CDR3 sequences, 15% to 20% seen once, with about 29% in the top ten. Whole-study findings and limits: Clonotypes that were expanded in thyroid above 0.001 mostly appeared in blood too. Ophthalmopathy was identified by the model a median about six months ahead of onset.

Clinical symptoms, serum thyroxine, TRAb, thyroid ultrasound and orbital computed tomography established diagnosis. This clonotype occurred a few times. What it recognizes is unknown. Germline is not matched at one junction end, which may reflect a read error. Material for sequencing was blood. This clonotype originated in a woman aged 25 to 39 with Graves' ophthalmopathy.

CDR3 nucleotide sequence: TGTGCCAGCAACTCAAGGGGGACCTACGAGCAGTGCTTC. This sequence encodes CASNSRGTYEQCF. The rearrangement links TRBV7-2 to TRBJ2-7, with D perhaps TRBD1 (6 bases). In germline, CDR1 is SGHTA, CDR2 FQGNSA. The length of the CDR3 is 13 residues. The variable domain in full, with the rest retrieved from reference TRBV7-2 and TRBJ2-7, is GAGVSQSPSNKVTEKGKDVELRCDPISGHTALYWYRQSLGQGLEFLIYFQGNSAPDKSGLPSDRFSAERTGGSVSTLTIQRTQQEDSAVYLCASNSRGTYEQCFGPGTRLTVT.